Below, 27 T cell receptor beta chains from the same sample are listed, as sequenced in a study of neoadjuvant anti-PD-1 for oral cavity cancer. Time point: after neoadjuvant nivolumab, at surgical resection. The method was immunoSEQ multiplex PCR; TCRdb's version includes in-frame clones alone and lacks a portion of them. The sample yields approximately 10,000 clones, roughly three fifths seen once. The input for sequencing was PBMCs, taken after nivolumab (anti-PD-1) treatment. Receptor source: a person aged 40 to 85 with oral cavity squamous cell carcinoma.

The J gene is TRBJ1-3, the V gene TRBV7-9, with D uncertain. The CDR3 consists of 14 residues. Germline V CDR1 and CDR2: SEHNR, FQNEAQ (reference sequence). V shed 5 bases and J shed 4 bases, with 12 bases lying between them. In DNA form, the CDR3 reads TGTGCCAGCAGCCCGGACGATGGGGGAAACACCATATATTTT. Protein: CASSPDDGGNTIYF.

The chain combines TRBV28 with TRBJ2-1, with 8 bases lining up with TRBD1. Germline CDR1 is MDHEN and CDR2 is SYDVKM. The CDR3 consists of 13 residues. Trimming at V came to 7 bases and at J to 8 bases, leaving 7 bases not matched to a gene. CDR3 in DNA: TGTGCCAGCAAGGGCAGGGGGCTCTATGAGCAGTTCTTC. It codes for CASKGRGLYEQFF.

In this sample, this clone turned up a few times. CDR3 bases: TGTGCCAGCAGCTTAGGACAACTCGATGGCTACACCTTC. This translates into CASSLGQLDGYTF. The V and J genes are TRBV11-2 and TRBJ1-2; D is unresolved. V was clipped by 1 base and J by 6 bases, with 9 bases between them. Germline CDR1 is SGHAT and CDR2 is FQNNGV. This CDR3 is built from 13 residues.

The chain combines TRBV30 with TRBJ2-5; D may be TRBD1 (5 bases). Germline CDR1 is GTSNPN and CDR2 is SVGIG (reference sequence). The CDR3 loop spans 13 amino acids. V was trimmed by 0 bases and J by 2 bases, leaving 7 bases between them. The CDR3 region is CAWSVNRQETQYF. The CDR3 DNA is TGTGCCTGGAGTGTAAACAGGCAAGAGACCCAGTACTTC.

The chain employs TRBV5-1 and TRBJ2-2; weak D call: TRBD1 (6 bases). From germline, CDR1 is SGHRS and CDR2 YFSETQ. This CDR3 is 17 amino acids long. Trimming took 1 base from V and 0 from J, leaving 13 bases between them. The CDR3 bases are TGCGCCAGCAGCTTGAATGCGGCAGGGGCGAACACCGGGGAGCTGTTTTTT. Amino acids: CASSLNAAGANTGELFF.

The chain recombines TRBV7-9 with TRBJ1-1; D unresolved. Trimming shortened V by 5 bases and J by 7 bases, and 11 bases separated the two germline ends. Per the germline V gene, CDR1 is SEHNR and CDR2 is FQNEAQ (reference sequence). This CDR3 has 12 amino acids. The CDR3 DNA reads as TGTGCCAGCAGCCTTGGTAAGGATGAAGCTTTCTTT. Its translation is CASSLGKDEAFF.

This clone was observed once. The chain couples TRBV6-6 to TRBJ1-5; tentatively, D is TRBD1 (5 bases). Germline lookup yields CDR1 MNHNY and CDR2 SVGAGI (reference sequence). Trimming pared 10 bases from V and 2 bases from J, leaving 9 bases between. The CDR3 is made up of 12 amino acids. The CDR3 loop reads CAMGDGNQPQHF. DNA of the CDR3: TGTGCCATGGGGGATGGCAATCAGCCCCAGCATTTT.

V usage is TRBV5-4 and J usage is TRBJ2-7; 9 bases align to TRBD1. The CDR3 runs to 15 residues. J gave up 2 bases and V 5 bases, and 8 bases lay outside the gene matches. Germline V CDR1 and CDR2: SGHNT, YYREEE (reference sequence). The CDR3 coding sequence is TGTGCCAGCAGTCACGGACAGGGGAGGCCCTACGAGCAGTACTTC. Protein product: CASSHGQGRPYEQYF.

V is TRBV7-2 and J is TRBJ2-7; no clear D gene. The CDR3 runs to 11 residues. Trimming removed 2 bases at V and 3 bases at J, with 2 bases between. Germline values: CDR1 SGHTA, CDR2 FQGNSA. The CDR3 is CASSLYYEQYF. The CDR3 DNA reads TGTGCCAGCAGCTTATACTACGAGCAGTACTTC.

The V and J genes are TRBV7-8 and TRBJ1-2; D call uncertain. V lost 0 bases to trimming and J lost 0 bases, with 8 bases between them. The CDR3 has 15 amino acids. Germline CDR1 is SGHVS and CDR2 is FQNEAQ. Here the CDR3 reads CASSLAAGSNYGYTF. CDR3 sequence (DNA): TGTGCCAGCAGCTTAGCTGCGGGCTCTAACTATGGCTACACCTTC.

The chain links TRBV7-8 to TRBJ2-1; D possibly matches TRBD1 or TRBD2 (5 bases each). Trimming shortened V by 2 bases and J by 3 bases, and 20 bases separated the two germline ends. The CDR3 has 18 amino acids. The germline V gene has CDR1 SGHVS and CDR2 FQNEAQ. The CDR3 region is CASSLTGLGSLRYNEQFF. The CDR3 nucleotides read TGTGCCAGCAGCTTAACAGGTTTAGGGAGCTTACGCTACAATGAGCAGTTCTTC.

This chain joins TRBV13 and TRBJ1-5; D ambiguous. The CDR3 is 14 amino acids. From germline, CDR1 is PRHDT and CDR2 FYEKMQ (reference sequence). Trimming removed 0 bases at V and 3 bases at J, with 6 bases between. The CDR3 loop is CASSLGHLNQPQHF. In DNA, the CDR3 is TGTGCCAGCAGCTTAGGACACCTCAATCAGCCCCAGCATTTT.

V gene TRBV19 combines with J gene TRBJ2-2; 7 bases align to TRBD2. Germline CDR1 reads LNHDA; CDR2 reads SQIVND (reference sequence). V lost 5 bases, J lost 6 bases, and 12 bases stayed unmatched. CDR3 length equals 16 residues. In nucleotides, the CDR3 is TGTGCCAGTAGTCCTGTCTGGGGGAGGGCCTCCGGGGAGCTGTTTTTT. Its translation is CASSPVWGRASGELFF.

This clone was observed a handful of times. V gene TRBV5-4 combines with J gene TRBJ2-2; D is ambiguous. This CDR3 has 15 residues. V was trimmed by 0 bases and J by 0 bases, leaving 6 bases between them. The germline gives CDR1 SGHNT, CDR2 YYREEE (reference sequence). The CDR3 nucleotides read TGTGCCAGCAGCTTGGCAGGCGCGAACACCGGGGAGCTGTTTTTT. Translating gives CASSLAGANTGELFF.

This clone has only one observation. This rearrangement joins TRBV5-1 to TRBJ2-2; 10 bases agree with TRBD2. CDR3 size: 16 residues. CDR1 is SGHRS and CDR2 is YFSETQ in the germline V gene. V lost 0 bases, J lost 2 bases, and 1 base stayed unmatched. The CDR3 spells CASSLGLAGNTGELFF. In DNA, the CDR3 is TGCGCCAGCAGCTTGGGACTAGCGGGTAACACCGGGGAGCTGTTTTTT. The whole variable domain, filled in from reference TRBV5-1 and TRBJ2-2, reads KAGVTQTPRYLIKTRGQQVTLSCSPISGHRSVSWYQQTPGQGLQFLFEYFSETQRNKGNFPGRFSGRQFSNSRSEMNVSTLELGDSALYLCASSLGLAGNTGELFFGEGSRLTVL.

This clone was observed a few times. CDR3 in DNA: TGCGCCAGCAGTCCGGGGACCATAATGTCGGATACGCAGTATTTT. It is translated as CASSPGTIMSDTQYF. The rearrangement joins TRBV10-2 to TRBJ2-3; the D gene could be TRBD1 or TRBD2 (5 bases each). The germline gives CDR1 WSHSY, CDR2 SAAADI. Trimming cost V 5 bases and J 6 bases, with 18 bases left between them. This CDR3 comprises 15 residues.

This rearrangement joins TRBV13 to TRBJ1-3; D uncertain. CDR3 length equals 17 residues. Germline CDR1 reads PRHDT; CDR2 reads FYEKMQ (reference sequence). The ends were cut back, 3 bases at V and 2 bases at J, with 17 bases in the middle. CDR3 region: CASSLGRTPAPGNTIYF. The CDR3, as DNA: TGTGCCAGCAGCTTGGGCCGGACCCCGGCCCCTGGAAACACCATATATTTT.

This clone was counted between two and nine times. The chain is built from TRBV15 and TRBJ2-1; a possible D gene is TRBD2 (6 bases). V lost 3 bases and J lost 5, with 17 bases in between. CDR1 and CDR2 from the germline V gene are LNHNV and YYDKDF (reference sequence). The CDR3 length is 16 residues. CDR3 in DNA: TGTGCCACCAGCAGTCCGACGGGGCGGGGCCACAATGAGCAGTTCTTC. Its protein product is CATSSPTGRGHNEQFF.

V gene TRBV7-2 combines with J gene TRBJ2-1, with 8 positions matching TRBD1. The CDR3 sequence is 14 residues long. Trimming removed 5 bases from V and 8 bases from J; junction bases left unmatched: 8. The V gene's germline CDR1 is SGHTA and CDR2 FQGNSA. CDR3 sequence (DNA): TGTGCCAGCAGCCTGAGGACAGGGCAACATGAGCAGTTCTTC. Protein product: CASSLRTGQHEQFF.

This clone was counted only a few times. The rearrangement joins TRBV18 to TRBJ1-6; 7 nucleotides align to TRBD1. Germline CDR1 KGHSH, CDR2 LQKENI. V lost 6 bases and J lost 7; bases outside the gene matches: 3. This CDR3 has 13 residues. Here the CDR3 DNA reads TGTGCCAGCTCCGGGACAGCAAATTCACCCCTCCACTTT. Translated, it gives CASSGTANSPLHF.

The chain uses TRBV6-5 and TRBJ2-1; 7 bases line up with TRBD2. This CDR3 contains 11 residues. Germline V gene sequence: CDR1 MNHEY, CDR2 SVGAGI. J lost 6 bases, V lost 10 bases, and 3 bases had no gene match. CDR3: CATPSGNEQFF. The CDR3, as DNA: TGTGCCACCCCTAGCGGCAATGAGCAGTTCTTC.

This clone was seen just once. The CDR3 region is CASSFDQGGAEAFF. The DNA of the CDR3 is TGTGCCAGCAGTTTTGATCAGGGGGGGGCTGAAGCTTTCTTT. The rearrangement links TRBV27 to TRBJ1-1; 7 bases map to TRBD1. Germline V CDR1 and CDR2: MNHEY, SMNVEV (reference sequence). This CDR3 is built from 14 residues. J was trimmed by 6 bases and V by 3 bases; bases with no gene match: 7.

This sequence joins TRBV5-1 and TRBJ1-1, with a possible D match to TRBD1 (6 bases). Between the trimmed V and J ends, which lost 4 bases and 6 bases, there was a span of 16 bases. The germline gives CDR1 SGHRS, CDR2 YFSETQ. The CDR3 covers 14 residues. CDR3: CASSPPSGAPEAFF. In nucleotides, the CDR3 is TGCGCCAGCAGCCCCCCGTCAGGGGCTCCTGAAGCTTTCTTT.

The chain couples TRBV28 to TRBJ2-3; TRBD2 matches at 9 bases. V lost 2 bases, J lost 8 bases, and 8 bases stayed unmatched. Germline CDR1 is MDHEN and CDR2 is SYDVKM. The CDR3 loop spans 15 amino acids. The CDR3 bases are TGTGCCAGCAGTTTACAGCGGGAGGAATTATCTACGCAGTATTTT. Its protein product is CASSLQREELSTQYF.

The chain employs TRBV5-4 and TRBJ1-2; 12 nucleotides match TRBD1. This CDR3 comprises 14 residues. The germline V gene encodes CDR1 SGHNT and CDR2 YYREEE (reference sequence). V lost 4 bases to trimming and J lost 5 bases; unmatched junction nucleotides: 3. For the CDR3, the DNA is TGTGCCAGCAGCAGGGACAGGGGGCAATATGGCTACACCTTC. Translated, it gives CASSRDRGQYGYTF.

This clone was counted a single time. CDR3 region: CASAVGGGGQPQHF. The DNA for the CDR3 is TGTGCCAGCGCCGTTGGGGGGGGCGGGCAGCCCCAGCATTTT. The J gene is TRBJ1-5, the V gene TRBV9; possible D gene TRBD1, 6 bases. V dropped 7 bases and J dropped 7 bases, with 18 bases sitting between them. This CDR3 has 14 residues. From germline, CDR1 is SGDLS and CDR2 YYNGEE.

This clone was found once. CDR3 in DNA: TGTGCCAGCAGCTCAGTAGGGTCTGCAACTAATGAAAAACTGTTTTTT. It is translated as CASSSVGSATNEKLFF. The chain is built from TRBV7-2 and TRBJ1-4; D is uncertain. CDR3 size: 16 residues. Germline V gene data show CDR1 as SGHTA and CDR2 as FQGNSA. Trimming removed 4 bases from V and 0 bases from J, with 12 bases in between.